This TCR beta chain is from a study of T cell responses to AZD1222 COVID-19 vaccine (dated by TCRdb to about 2021). General notes on the study: AZD1222 recipients with second doses at about 4 weeks or about 12 weeks were pooled, because spike-specific TCR depth and breadth did not differ between schedules. A total of about 230 trial participants underwent TCR sequencing, of whom about 200 received two doses of AZD1222 and roughly 25 received two doses of the MenACWY control vaccine. Trial participants were enrolled into age subgroups of 18-55, 56-69 and 70-plus years, which contained about 150, 27 and 61 TCR-sequenced participants, respectively. The research as a whole found: Spike-specific TCR breadth and depth rose significantly after two AZD1222 doses compared with day 0 and with MenACWY recipients. Reportedly, almost half of the unique spike-specific TCRs recognized epitopes lying outside the regions that are mutated in the B.1.351 and B.1.1.7 variants. Because no samples from the day 14 peak response were available, repertoires could be characterized only after the peak T cell response. The whole spike protein was spanned by vaccine-associated CD4 TCRs, and dominant responses were seen in regions 160-218 and 743-854. In the small 56-69-year group, the increase in depth fell short of significance, most likely because of low power. Conclusions about previously exposed vaccinees are limited, since just 6 or 7 AZD1222 recipients were seropositive for SARS-CoV-2 at baseline. Most participants were white British and females outnumbered males, and the authors suggested that clonal diversity may have been underestimated.

Germline trimming amounts to 0 bases on V and 5 bases on J, with 0 as the count of junction bases outside the gene matches. Reading from cysteine to phenylalanine, the CDR3 counts 15 amino acids. Only the CDR3 part of the read is kept: 45 bases, read in frame from the first base. From a lookup of the germline V gene, CDR1 and CDR2 are MNHEY and SVGAGI. In the paper's terms, the time point label means: baseline before first vaccination. Vaccinee samples were obtained from the UK trials COV001 and COV002, which included a single-blind randomized controlled phase 2/3 trial of AZD1222 (ChAdOx1 nCoV-19) in healthy adults. For TCRbeta chain sequencing, PBMC samples were collected from trial participants at day 0 and at day 28 after the second dose. A note on this clone: No cognate antigen has been identified for it. Base qualities are not at hand, and no much larger clone is one base apart.

The CDR3 regions of human TCRbeta chains were subjected to immunosequencing. Processing in the source paper ran as follows. TCRs in the repertoires were compared against a reference library of SARS-CoV-2-specific TCRs that had been generated with the MIRA antigen-specificity platform. Breadth was defined as the fraction of unique TCRs that were SARS-CoV-2-associated. Depth was defined as the fraction of total T cells that were SARS-CoV-2-associated. Using the MIRA data, each spike-specific TCR was assigned both to the spike region to which the TCR was reactive and to a CD4 or CD8 class. Log10-transformed breadth and depth values were compared by one-way ANOVA with Sidak's multiple comparisons tests. TCRdb mirrors the immuneACCESS table, restricted to in-frame sequences. Some clones are absent from its copies; in checked studies, under half trace to an unresolved V gene, and the reason for the others is unknown. That table is the source of V, J and clone size, and D and trimming were worked out from the DNA. Present in this sample are about 82,000 clones, roughly 90% of which were seen just once. The ten largest clones take up around 5.2% of the sample.

The clonotype comes from an adult in good health. The rearranged chain carries TRBV6-5 and TRBJ2-5, with 13 bases aligning to TRBD2. The sequencing used peripheral blood, collected on day 0 of AZD1222 vaccination. The DNA sequence reads TGTGCCAGCAGTTACTCGACTAGCGGGGGGGAGACCCAGTACTTC. It translates as CASSYSTSGGETQYF.